Each of the 25 T cell receptor beta chains below was sequenced from the same sample in a study of blood T cell repertoires in COVID-19. Assay: immunoSEQ multiplex PCR; the TCRdb copy retains only in-frame clones and omits some. The sample shows hundreds of thousands of clones, roughly 86% of them seen only once. The sequenced sample was peripheral blood. These receptors originate from a human donor in a cohort sampled during active COVID-19.

A note on this clone: Other DNA sequences in this sample translate to the same CDR3. This chain links TRBV20-1 with TRBJ2-7, with 7 bases aligning to TRBD1. The germline CDR1 and CDR2 sequences are DFQATT and SNEGSKA (reference sequence). The CDR3 runs to 11 residues. V lost 6 bases and J lost 4; bases outside the gene matches: 3. The DNA for the CDR3 is TGCAGTGCCCACAGGGGATACGAGCAGTACTTC. Amino acid sequence: CSAHRGYEQYF.

The rearrangement joins TRBV5-1 to TRBJ1-1; D is unresolved. Trimming took off 4 bases at V and 1 base at J, with 11 bases between the two ends. CDR1 SGHRS and CDR2 YFSETQ come from the germline V gene. This CDR3 is 14 amino acids long. The chain's CDR3 is CASSGTQSNTEAFF. The CDR3 DNA reads TGCGCCAGCAGCGGCACCCAATCGAACACTGAAGCTTTCTTT.

This chain connects TRBV27 to TRBJ2-7; TRBD2 might be the D (5 bases). The CDR3 covers 15 residues. The germline gives CDR1 MNHEY, CDR2 SMNVEV (reference sequence). The V end lost 6 bases, the J end lost 4 bases, and 19 bases lay between the germline ends. The CDR3 DNA reads TGTGCCAGCAGACCCGCCCGAGGGCGTATTTACGAGCAGTACTTC. This translates into CASRPARGRIYEQYF.

This clone has only one observation. V is TRBV6-1 and J is TRBJ2-1; 10 nucleotides line up with TRBD2. Germline lookup yields CDR1 MNHNS and CDR2 SASEGT. This CDR3 region has 16 residues. J gave up 3 bases and V 2 bases, and 4 bases lay outside the gene matches. The CDR3 loop is CASSERLAGFYNEQFF. The CDR3 nucleotides are TGTGCCAGCAGTGAAAGACTAGCGGGCTTCTACAATGAGCAGTTCTTC.

J is TRBJ1-1 and V is TRBV7-9, with 9 bases that match TRBD1. V shed 5 bases, J shed 5 bases, and the junction held 9 bases outside the gene matches. Per germline, CDR1 SEHNR and CDR2 FQNEAQ (reference sequence). This CDR3 comprises 15 residues. The DNA of the CDR3 is TGTGCCAGCAGCCCGACACAGGGGGCGAGAACTGAAGCTTTCTTT. This gives the protein CASSPTQGARTEAFF. The complete variable domain, with remaining parts taken from reference TRBV7-9 and TRBJ1-1, reads DTGVSQNPRHKITKRGQNVTFRCDPISEHNRLYWYRQTLGQGPEFLTYFQNEAQLEKSRLLSDRFSAERPKGSFSTLEIQRTEQGDSAMYLCASSPTQGARTEAFFGQGTRLTVV.

This clone was observed once. The CDR3 protein is CASNGGGSNQPQHF. CDR3 bases: TGTGCCAGCAACGGCGGGGGGAGCAATCAGCCCCAGCATTTT. V and J are TRBV7-8 and TRBJ1-5; weak D call: TRBD1 (5 bases). CDR3 size: 14 residues. Germline CDR1 is SGHVS and CDR2 is FQNEAQ. V gave up 7 bases and J gave up 1 base, with 11 bases separating them.

The count of this clone is one. V usage is TRBV19 and J usage is TRBJ1-5, with D perhaps TRBD1 (5 bases). The CDR3 consists of 19 residues. The germline V gene encodes CDR1 LNHDA and CDR2 SQIVND (reference sequence). Trimming took off 3 bases at V and 2 bases at J, with 23 bases between the two ends. CDR3 DNA sequence: TGTGCCAGTAGTATTAATTCGAAAGGGGTTCGGAGTGGCAATCAGCCCCAGCATTTT. This codes for CASSINSKGVRSGNQPQHF.

The chain couples TRBV6-5 to TRBJ2-5; no firm D call. CDR3 length: 14 amino acids. Per germline, CDR1 MNHEY and CDR2 SVGAGI. V lost 0 bases and J lost 5, with 10 bases in between. The CDR3 sequence: CASSYSVTQETQYF. DNA for the CDR3: TGTGCCAGCAGTTACTCGGTCACCCAGGAGACCCAGTACTTC.

This clone was recorded a few times. The chain links TRBV6-2 or TRBV6-3 to TRBJ1-5; tentatively, D is TRBD1 (5 bases). The CDR3 covers 14 residues. The V end lost 4 bases, the J end lost 7 bases, and 14 bases lay between the germline ends. The germline CDR1 and CDR2 sequences are MNHEY and SVGEGT. The CDR3 DNA sequence: TGTGCCAGCAGTTCGTTTGGGGGGAGCCAGCCCCAGCATTTT. Translation gives CASSSFGGSQPQHF.

Details on this clone: This sample also contains other DNA sequences that code for the same CDR3. The chain joins TRBV7-9 to TRBJ2-7; D is uncertain. CDR1 and CDR2 (germline): SEHNR, FQNEAQ (reference sequence). The CDR3 totals 12 residues. V lost 5 bases and J 0 bases, leaving 5 bases between the germline ends. The CDR3 spells CASSLSSYEQYF. CDR3 in DNA: TGTGCCAGCAGCCTGAGCTCCTACGAGCAGTACTTC. The whole variable domain, filled in from reference TRBV7-9 and TRBJ2-7, reads DTGVSQNPRHKITKRGQNVTFRCDPISEHNRLYWYRQTLGQGPEFLTYFQNEAQLEKSRLLSDRFSAERPKGSFSTLEIQRTEQGDSAMYLCASSLSSYEQYFGPGTRLTVT.

J is TRBJ2-7 and V is TRBV28; 8 bases align to TRBD1. After removal of 6 bases from V and 0 bases from J, the junction contained 7 bases not matched to a gene. Per germline, CDR1 MDHEN and CDR2 SYDVKM. The CDR3 sequence is 15 residues long. The CDR3 loop reads CASRTPGQASYEQYF. The CDR3 nucleotides are TGTGCCAGCAGGACACCGGGACAGGCCTCCTACGAGCAGTACTTC.

This clone appeared a few times. The chain uses TRBV5-4 and TRBJ2-7, with 9 bases that match TRBD1. The CDR3 consists of 14 residues. Germline V gives CDR1 SGHNT, CDR2 YYREEE (reference sequence). After removal of 6 bases from V and 0 bases from J, the junction contained 4 bases not matched to a gene. The CDR3 DNA is TGTGCCAGCAAGACAGGGGGACTCTCCTACGAGCAGTACTTC. This translates into CASKTGGLSYEQYF.

The chain carries TRBV18 and TRBJ1-2; 8 nucleotides agree with TRBD1. The CDR3 contains 17 residues. CDR1 is KGHSH and CDR2 is LQKENI in the germline V gene. Losses at the gene ends were 3 bases for V and 1 base for J; bases not matched to a gene: 10. CDR3 DNA sequence: TGTGCCAGCTCACCTACCGGGACAGGAACTAATAACTATGGCTACACCTTC. Translating it yields CASSPTGTGTNNYGYTF.

The chain is built from TRBV2 and TRBJ2-5, with D unresolved. V was pared by 5 bases and J by 2 bases, with 3 bases between. CDR3 length equals 11 residues. Per germline, CDR1 SNHLY and CDR2 FYNNEI. CDR3 region: CASSSQETQYF. The CDR3 DNA reads as TGTGCCAGCAGTTCGCAAGAGACCCAGTACTTC.

The CDR3 is CASSDRTSGSIYEQYF. CDR3 bases: TGCGCCAGCAGTGACCGCACTAGCGGGAGCATCTACGAGCAGTACTTC. The rearrangement uses TRBV10-2 and TRBJ2-7, with 11 bases lining up with TRBD2. Germline V CDR1 and CDR2: WSHSY, SAAADI. CDR3 length: 16 amino acids. Trimming cost V 3 bases and J 3 bases; bases outside gene matches: 7.

The CDR3 region has the DNA TGCGCCAGCAGCTTGGCCCCTACTCGAAGCTCTGGAAACACCATATATTTT. Translation gives CASSLAPTRSSGNTIYF. The chain is built from TRBV5-1 and TRBJ1-3; D is ambiguous. Between the trimmed V and J ends, which lost 0 bases and 0 bases, there was a span of 13 bases. The germline V gene has CDR1 SGHRS and CDR2 YFSETQ. The CDR3 loop spans 17 amino acids.

The genes are TRBV7-9 and TRBJ1-1, with a possible D match to TRBD1 (5 bases). V lost 6 bases and J lost 2, with 13 bases in between. CDR3 length: 14 residues. Germline CDR1 SEHNR, CDR2 FQNEAQ (reference sequence). The CDR3 here is CASSDGGYNTEAFF. CDR3 DNA: TGTGCCAGCAGTGATGGGGGGTACAACACTGAAGCTTTCTTT. Full variable domain (missing parts from reference TRBV7-9 and TRBJ1-1): DTGVSQNPRHKITKRGQNVTFRCDPISEHNRLYWYRQTLGQGPEFLTYFQNEAQLEKSRLLSDRFSAERPKGSFSTLEIQRTEQGDSAMYLCASSDGGYNTEAFFGQGTRLTVV.

The chain combines TRBV14 with TRBJ1-6; D is possibly TRBD1 (5 bases). In germline, CDR1 is SGHDN, CDR2 FVKESK. The CDR3 runs 15 residues. Trimming removed 0 bases from V and 6 bases from J, with 9 bases in between. CDR3 nucleotides: TGTGCCAGCAGCCAAGAGACAGCTTTTAATTCACCCCTCCACTTT. Protein sequence: CASSQETAFNSPLHF.

This clone was detected only a few times. The chain has TRBV7-8 and TRBJ1-6; the D is unclear. Germline V gene sequence: CDR1 SGHVS, CDR2 FQNEAQ. Trimming shortened V by 4 bases and J by 10 bases, and 14 bases separated the two germline ends. The CDR3 spans 14 residues. The CDR3 sequence is CASSYQTTRSPLHF. CDR3 bases: TGTGCCAGCAGCTACCAAACTACTCGCTCACCCCTCCACTTT.

This clone was counted between two and nine times. The rearrangement joins TRBV6-2 or TRBV6-3 to TRBJ1-4; D is unresolved. The length of the CDR3 is 14 residues. V dropped 3 bases and J dropped 13 bases, with 18 bases sitting between them. CDR1 is MNHEY, CDR2 SVGEGT, per germline. The CDR3 reads CASSYRRHRESLFF. The CDR3 bases are TGTGCCAGCAGTTATCGTCGACACCGAGAGTCACTGTTTTTT.

There are a few counts of this clone. The gene calls are TRBV7-2 and TRBJ1-6; D call uncertain. Trimming shortened V by 1 base and J by 13 bases, and 17 bases separated the two germline ends. CDR1 is SGHTA and CDR2 is FQGNSA in the germline V gene. CDR3 length equals 15 residues. CDR3 coding DNA: TGTGCCAGCAGCTTAGTATCACCGCCGGCGGCGCCCCTCCACTTT. Amino acids: CASSLVSPPAAPLHF.

The sample holds a few counts of this clone. The chain carries TRBV3-1 (or the pseudogene TRBV3-2) and TRBJ1-1; possibly TRBD1 for D (6 bases). The germline gives CDR1 LGHDT, CDR2 YNNKEL (reference sequence). The length of the CDR3 is 13 residues. Trimming took off 5 bases at V and 2 bases at J, with 9 bases between the two ends. CDR3 coding DNA: TGTGCCAGCAGCTTGGGGACAAACACTGAAGCTTTCTTT. Protein: CASSLGTNTEAFF.

V and J are TRBV2 and TRBJ2-6; 7 positions agree with TRBD1. The V gene end was trimmed by 3 bases and the J gene end by 3 bases; junction bases not matched to a gene: 8. Germline V gives CDR1 SNHLY, CDR2 FYNNEI. This CDR3 region has 17 residues. CDR3 residues: CASSDRTGNGGANVLTF. The DNA of the CDR3 is TGTGCCAGCAGTGACAGGACAGGTAATGGTGGGGCCAACGTCCTGACTTTC.

This chain links TRBV30 with TRBJ2-7; D call uncertain. Germline V gives CDR1 GTSNPN, CDR2 SVGIG (reference sequence). The CDR3 runs 12 residues. Trimming removed 1 base from V and 3 bases from J, with 7 bases in between. As DNA, the CDR3 is TGTGCCTGGAGTGGGAGTAACTACGAGCAGTACTTC. Translation gives CAWSGSNYEQYF.

V gene TRBV7-6 combines with J gene TRBJ2-7; TRBD2 matches at 10 bases. The CDR3 sequence is 15 residues long. Looked up from germline, CDR1 is SGHVS and CDR2 is FNYEAQ. V lost 2 bases to trimming and J lost 6 bases; unmatched junction nucleotides: 7. The CDR3 DNA sequence: TGTGCCAGCAGCTTATGGGCTAGCGGGAGTTTCGAGCAGTACTTC. It translates to CASSLWASGSFEQYF.